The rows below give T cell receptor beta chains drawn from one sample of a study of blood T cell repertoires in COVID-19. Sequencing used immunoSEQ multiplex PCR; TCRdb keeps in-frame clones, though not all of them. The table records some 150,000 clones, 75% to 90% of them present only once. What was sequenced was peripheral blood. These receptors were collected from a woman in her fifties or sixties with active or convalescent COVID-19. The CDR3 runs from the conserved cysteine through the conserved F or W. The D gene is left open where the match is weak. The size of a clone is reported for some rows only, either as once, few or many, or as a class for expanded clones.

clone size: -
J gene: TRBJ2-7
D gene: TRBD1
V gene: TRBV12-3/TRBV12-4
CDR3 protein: CASRGTGGYEQYF
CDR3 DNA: TGTGCCAGCAGGGGGACAGGGGGCTACGAGCAGTACTTC

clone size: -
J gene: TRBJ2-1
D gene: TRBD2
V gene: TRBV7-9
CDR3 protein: CASSLPAGASGGPNNEQFF
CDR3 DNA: TGTGCCAGCAGCTTGCCCGCCGGGGCTAGCGGGGGGCCGAACAATGAGCAGTTCTTC

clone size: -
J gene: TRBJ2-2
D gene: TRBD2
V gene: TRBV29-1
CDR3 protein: CSVPVTSGGWGTGELFF
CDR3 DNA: TGCAGCGTCCCGGTGACTAGCGGGGGGTGGGGCACCGGGGAGCTGTTTTTT

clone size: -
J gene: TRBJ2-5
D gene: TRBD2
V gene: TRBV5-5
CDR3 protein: CASSLFGLAIQETQYF
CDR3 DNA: TGTGCCAGCAGCTTGTTTGGACTAGCGATTCAAGAGACCCAGTACTTC

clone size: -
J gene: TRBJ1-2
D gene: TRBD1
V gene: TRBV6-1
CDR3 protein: CASSDLGGQIYGYTF
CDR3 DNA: TGTGCCAGCAGTGACCTGGGGGGACAGATCTATGGCTACACCTTC

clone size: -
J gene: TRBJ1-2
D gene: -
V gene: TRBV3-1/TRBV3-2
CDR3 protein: CASSQGGVGYTF
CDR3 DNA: TGTGCCAGCAGCCAAGGCGGGGTCGGCTACACCTTC

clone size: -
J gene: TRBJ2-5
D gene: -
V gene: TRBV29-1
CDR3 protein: CSVDPGGETQYF
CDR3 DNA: TGCAGCGTCGACCCAGGGGGGGAGACCCAGTACTTC

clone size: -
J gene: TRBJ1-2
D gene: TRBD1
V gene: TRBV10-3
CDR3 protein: CAISEGVAQGLNYGYTF
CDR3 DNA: TGTGCCATCAGCGAAGGGGTCGCACAGGGGCTTAACTATGGCTACACCTTC

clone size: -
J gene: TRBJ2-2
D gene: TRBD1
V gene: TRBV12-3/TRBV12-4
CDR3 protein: CASSFQGAGELFF
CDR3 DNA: TGTGCCAGCAGTTTTCAGGGGGCCGGGGAGCTGTTTTTT

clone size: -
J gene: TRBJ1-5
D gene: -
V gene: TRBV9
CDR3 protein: CASSVGQGSNQPQHF
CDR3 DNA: TGTGCCAGCAGCGTAGGGCAGGGTAGCAATCAGCCCCAGCATTTT

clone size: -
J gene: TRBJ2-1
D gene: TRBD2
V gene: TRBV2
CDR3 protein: CASSRSSGGAYNEQFF
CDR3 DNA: TGTGCCAGCAGTAGATCTAGCGGGGGGGCCTACAATGAGCAGTTCTTC

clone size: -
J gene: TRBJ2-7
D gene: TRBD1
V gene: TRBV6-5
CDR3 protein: CASSSDRYEQYF
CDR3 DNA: TGTGCCAGCAGCTCGGACAGGTATGAGCAGTACTTC

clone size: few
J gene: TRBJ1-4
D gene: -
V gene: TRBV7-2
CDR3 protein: CASSADSTNEKLFF
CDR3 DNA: TGTGCCAGCAGTGCCGACAGTACTAATGAAAAACTGTTTTTT

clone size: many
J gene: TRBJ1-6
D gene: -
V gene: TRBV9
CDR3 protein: CASSNLQNNSPLHF
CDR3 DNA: TGTGCCAGCAGCAATCTACAGAATAATTCACCCCTCCACTTT

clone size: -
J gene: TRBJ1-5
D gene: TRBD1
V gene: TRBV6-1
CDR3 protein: CASSEKGRGQGYSNQPQHF
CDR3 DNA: TGTGCCAGCAGTGAAAAAGGACGAGGACAGGGCTATAGCAATCAGCCCCAGCATTTT

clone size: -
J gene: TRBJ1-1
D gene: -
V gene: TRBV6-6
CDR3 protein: CASSDNLAFF
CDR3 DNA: TGTGCCAGCAGTGACAATTTGGCTTTCTTT

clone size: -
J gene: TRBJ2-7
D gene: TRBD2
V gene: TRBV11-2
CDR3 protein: CASSLGSGGADEQYF
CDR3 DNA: TGTGCCAGCAGCTTAGGGAGCGGGGGGGCAGACGAGCAGTACTTC